These 2 T cell receptor beta chains were all obtained from the same sample, sequenced in a study of T cells after yellow fever vaccination. TCRdb fed the 5' RACE reads into MiXCR, producing one record per CDR3 protein. Of roughly 520,000 distinct CDR3 sequences in the sample, 21% were seen once. Sequencing used PBMCs, obtained approximately 22 days after the first yellow fever vaccination. These TCRs come from a man between 18 and 29 years old who received the YFV17D yellow fever vaccine.

There are a few counts of this clonotype. The V and J genes are TRBV12-3 or TRBV12-4 and TRBJ2-3, with TRBD2 matching over 9 bases. J gave up 2 bases and V 8 bases, and 8 bases lay outside the gene matches. This CDR3 region has 15 residues. CDR3 coding DNA: TGTGCCAGCGCCGGGGCTAGCGGGGACACAGATACGCAGTATTTT. Its translation is CASAGASGDTDTQYF.

This clonotype was recorded a few times. J is TRBJ1-1 and V is TRBV5-4; D is unclear. CDR1 and CDR2 from the germline V gene are SGHNT and YYREEE (reference sequence). Trimming shortened V by 4 bases and J by 3 bases, and 10 bases separated the two germline ends. This CDR3 has 13 residues. The CDR3 loop is CASSPTADTEAFF. The CDR3 region has the DNA TGTGCCAGCAGCCCGACGGCCGACACTGAAGCTTTCTTT.